Reported below is one TCR beta chain. The CDR3 has 14 amino acids. Germline V gene lookup returns CDR1 SGHRS and CDR2 YFSETQ. V lost 3 bases to trimming and J lost 5 bases, with 14 bases between them. Per the authors' pipeline: The authors estimated nucleated cell counts from reference gene primer amplification. Profiling relied on immunoSEQ multiplex PCR, and the TCRdb table lists in-frame clones only, not all of them. V and J calls and clone size are as listed in that table; D and trimming were resolved from the DNA. The sample carries around 100,000 clones, more than 70% recorded once. The data were taken from a study of blood T cell repertoires in COVID-19. Background on the study: There were acute and convalescent COVID-19 samples, and they came from the United States, Italy and Spain. The cDNA or gDNA used as material had been derived from T cells, B-cell-depleted T cells, or PBMCs.

This chain connects TRBV5-1 to TRBJ2-5; TRBD2 might be the D (5 bases). Sequenced sample: peripheral blood. This clonotype was obtained from a human donor in a cohort sampled during active COVID-19. CDR3 residues: CASSWTVRAETQYF. The CDR3 DNA reads TGCGCCAGCAGCTGGACCGTGCGGGCGGAGACCCAGTACTTC. Full variable domain (remainder filled in from reference TRBV5-1 and TRBJ2-5): KAGVTQTPRYLIKTRGQQVTLSCSPISGHRSVSWYQQTPGQGLQFLFEYFSETQRNKGNFPGRFSGRQFSNSRSEMNVSTLELGDSALYLCASSWTVRAETQYFGPGTRLLVL.